This TCR beta chain is drawn from a study of cytomegalovirus exposure and HLA in healthy donors. The germline V and J ends were trimmed by 4 bases and 4 bases, with 4 bases remaining between them. The CDR3 length is 12 residues. Germline CDR1 is SEHNR and CDR2 is FQNEAQ (reference sequence). The PCR ran on 60 Vbeta and 13 Jbeta primers. Clones were sequenced by immunoSEQ multiplex PCR, and TCRdb holds only the in-frame ones, with some missing. The sample has about 150,000 clones, approximately 78% seen once; the top ten hold roughly 8.2%. Study observations and caveats: Prior analysis indicated that the majority of TCR beta V segments exhibited productivity approximately 90% or approximately 30% of the time. The presence/absence work took it that sequencing depth was about the same across donors. Most TCR sequences were rare, but some public TCRs occurred in many donors. Of the V segments, some could not be distinguished, including TRBV6-2 and TRBV6-3, and were excluded.

As concerns this clone: Its cognate antigen is unknown.

V is TRBV7-9 and J is TRBJ1-4, with unresolved D. Sequencing was carried out using PBMCs. The source is a woman in her fifties or sixties in good health and CMV-seropositive. As DNA, the CDR3 is TGTGCCAGCAGCTACTATAATGAAAAACTGTTTTTT. It translates to CASSYYNEKLFF.